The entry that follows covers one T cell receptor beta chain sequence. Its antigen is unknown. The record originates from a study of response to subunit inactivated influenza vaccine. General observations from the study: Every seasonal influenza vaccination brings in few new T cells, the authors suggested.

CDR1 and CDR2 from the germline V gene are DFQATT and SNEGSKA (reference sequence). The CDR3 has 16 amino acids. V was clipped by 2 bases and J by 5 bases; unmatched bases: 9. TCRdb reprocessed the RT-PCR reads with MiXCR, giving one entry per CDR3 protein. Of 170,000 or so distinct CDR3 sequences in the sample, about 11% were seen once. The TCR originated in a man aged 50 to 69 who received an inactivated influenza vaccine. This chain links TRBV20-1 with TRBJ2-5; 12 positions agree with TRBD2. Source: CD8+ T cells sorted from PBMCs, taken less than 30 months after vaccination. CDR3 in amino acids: CSARPGLAGPGETQYF. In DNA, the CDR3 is TGCAGTGCTAGACCAGGACTAGCGGGACCTGGCGAGACCCAGTACTTC.